The 3 T cell receptor beta chains presented below share a single source sample, sequenced in a study of blood T cell repertoires in COVID-19. Only in-frame clones appear in the TCRdb table, and some are missing; sequencing was by immunoSEQ multiplex PCR. Here the sample spans about 50,000 clones, around 85% being singletons. The sequenced sample was peripheral blood. The receptors here all came from a human donor in a cohort sampled during active COVID-19.

The chain recombines TRBV4-3 with TRBJ1-2; 7 bases match TRBD1. Germline V gene lookup returns CDR1 LGHNA and CDR2 YSLEER. The V and J ends lost 4 bases and 6 bases, in that order; junction bases with no gene match: 14. CDR3 length: 16 residues. Here the CDR3 DNA reads TGCGCCAGCAGCCCGACAGGGCCGCTACGTCCCGATGGCTACACCTTC. Its protein product is CASSPTGPLRPDGYTF.

This clone was recorded once. V is TRBV29-1 and J is TRBJ1-2; 11 bases map to TRBD1. From germline, CDR1 is SQVTM and CDR2 ANQGSEA. The CDR3 runs 16 residues. V lost 2 bases to trimming and J lost 1 base; unmatched junction nucleotides: 6. In DNA, the CDR3 is TGCAGCGTTGAAAGGACAGGGGGCGCGAGTAACTATGGCTACACCTTC. This gives the protein CSVERTGGASNYGYTF.

The CDR3 nucleotides are TGTGCCAGCAGCCAAGAAGAGACAGGGGGCAACACTGAAGCTTTCTTT. As protein: CASSQEETGGNTEAFF. This chain connects TRBV3-1 (or the pseudogene TRBV3-2) to TRBJ1-1; 10 bases are shared with TRBD1. Unmatched junction bases numbered 3, after V lost 0 bases and J lost 2 bases. CDR3 size: 16 residues. The germline CDR1 and CDR2 sequences are LGHDT and YNNKEL (reference sequence).